These 16 T cell receptor beta chains were sequenced from one sample in a study of CD8+ T cells in alopecia areata. The sequencing template was cDNA reverse transcribed from extracted RNA. TCRdb's table, derived via immunoSEQ multiplex PCR, lists solely in-frame clones and lacks some. The sample contains approximately 180,000 clones, approximately 59% of which appear only once. The source was CD4+ T cells sorted from blood, collected at week 0. The receptors come from a human donor with alopecia areata.

This chain joins TRBV7-8 and TRBJ2-2; D perhaps matches TRBD1 (6 bases). Trimming took 5 bases from V and 6 from J, leaving 10 bases between them. The germline CDR1 and CDR2 sequences are SGHVS and FQNEAQ. This CDR3 is 13 amino acids long. As DNA, the CDR3 is TGTGCCAGCAGCAACAGGGCCCCCGGGGAGCTGTTTTTT. Protein: CASSNRAPGELFF. The full variable domain, completed using reference TRBV7-8 and TRBJ2-2, is GAGVSQSPRYKVAKRGQDVALRCDPISGHVSLFWYQQALGQGPEFLTYFQNEAQLDKSGLPSDRFFAERPEGSVSTLKIQRTQQEDSAVYLCASSNRAPGELFFGEGSRLTVL.

This clone was seen only once. V and J are TRBV6-1 and TRBJ1-2; 8 nucleotides align to TRBD1. The V gene end was trimmed by 6 bases and the J gene end by 2 bases; junction bases not matched to a gene: 2. The CDR3 is made up of 13 amino acids. CDR1 and CDR2 from the germline V gene are MNHNS and SASEGT. The CDR3 bases are TGTGCCAGCAGGACAGGGGCCAACTATGGCTACACCTTC. Its translation is CASRTGANYGYTF.

This chain uses TRBV30 with TRBJ2-7; D not certain. From germline, CDR1 is GTSNPN and CDR2 SVGIG (reference sequence). V was clipped by 3 bases and J by 3 bases, with 12 bases between them. This CDR3 has 13 amino acids. CDR3 nucleotide sequence: TGTGCCTGGAGGATTCAAGGTGGCTACGAGCAGTACTTC. Translated, it gives CAWRIQGGYEQYF. The whole variable domain, filled in from reference TRBV30 and TRBJ2-7, reads SQTIHQWPATLVQPVGSPLSLECTVEGTSNPNLYWYRQAAGRGLQLLFYSVGIGQISSEVPQNLSASRPQDRQFILSSKKLLLSDSGFYLCAWRIQGGYEQYFGPGTRLTVT.

V is TRBV10-3 and J is TRBJ1-2; tentatively, D is TRBD1 (6 bases). The CDR3 has 14 amino acids. Trimming removed 7 bases at V and 3 bases at J, with 15 bases between. Germline V gene lookup returns CDR1 ENHRY and CDR2 SYGVKD. The CDR3 reads CAITPRGADYGYTF. The CDR3 nucleotides read TGTGCCATCACCCCTAGGGGGGCCGACTATGGCTACACCTTC.

The V and J genes are TRBV30 and TRBJ1-4; D remains unclear. The CDR3 runs to 13 residues. V shed 4 bases and J shed 0 bases, with 6 bases lying between them. From germline, CDR1 is GTSNPN and CDR2 SVGIG (reference sequence). CDR3 loop: CAWNTATNEKLFF. The DNA for the CDR3 is TGTGCCTGGAACACAGCAACTAATGAAAAACTGTTTTTT.

The CDR3 is CASSFSDSSYEQYF. In nucleotides, the CDR3 is TGCGCCAGCAGCTTCAGTGACAGCTCCTACGAGCAGTACTTC. The J gene is TRBJ2-7, the V gene TRBV5-1; maybe TRBD1 (5 bases). The CDR3 is 14 amino acids. Trimming took 2 bases from V and 0 from J, leaving 9 bases between them. Looked up from germline, CDR1 is SGHRS and CDR2 is YFSETQ. The full variable domain, its missing parts supplied by reference TRBV5-1 and TRBJ2-7, is KAGVTQTPRYLIKTRGQQVTLSCSPISGHRSVSWYQQTPGQGLQFLFEYFSETQRNKGNFPGRFSGRQFSNSRSEMNVSTLELGDSALYLCASSFSDSSYEQYFGPGTRLTVT.

The chain combines TRBV5-4 with TRBJ1-1, with TRBD1 matching 7 bases. J lost 1 base, V lost 1 base, and 1 base had no gene match. CDR1 and CDR2 (germline): SGHNT, YYREEE (reference sequence). There are 14 residues in the CDR3. In DNA, the CDR3 is TGTGCCAGCAGCTTGACAGGGGCGAACACTGAAGCTTTCTTT. Protein sequence: CASSLTGANTEAFF.

The V gene is TRBV6-6, the J gene TRBJ1-5; D unclear. The CDR3 loop spans 13 amino acids. Between the trimmed V and J ends, which lost 0 bases and 9 bases, there was a span of 9 bases. Germline CDR1 reads MNHNY; CDR2 reads SVGAGI (reference sequence). The CDR3 nucleotides are TGTGCCAGCAGTTACTCCCAGTTGTCGCCCCAGCATTTT. Translated: CASSYSQLSPQHF.

The rearrangement links TRBV29-1 to TRBJ1-2; possibly TRBD1 for D (6 bases). Germline CDR1 SQVTM, CDR2 ANQGSEA. Trimming left V 4 bases short and J 6 bases short, with 21 bases between. CDR3 size: 15 residues. CDR3 nucleotide sequence: TGCAGCGTTGGTTGGAGGAGGGGGGGCGCGGATGGCTACACCTTC. Protein sequence: CSVGWRRGGADGYTF.

Here the CDR3 DNA reads TGTGCCAGCAGCTTGGAAAACTCCTATGGCTACACCTTC. The encoded protein is CASSLENSYGYTF. This chain connects TRBV5-6 to TRBJ1-2; D is uncertain. This CDR3 contains 13 residues. Trimming removed 0 bases at V and 4 bases at J, with 7 bases between. The V gene's germline CDR1 is SGHDT and CDR2 YYEEEE.

V gene TRBV30 combines with J gene TRBJ1-5, with D tentatively TRBD1 (6 bases). Trimming left V 2 bases short and J 0 bases short, with 11 bases between. The CDR3 totals 15 residues. From germline, CDR1 is GTSNPN and CDR2 SVGIG (reference sequence). The CDR3 nucleotides are TGTGCCTGGAGTCGAGGGGGATATAGCAATCAGCCCCAGCATTTT. It is translated as CAWSRGGYSNQPQHF. Full variable domain (remainder filled in from reference TRBV30 and TRBJ1-5): SQTIHQWPATLVQPVGSPLSLECTVEGTSNPNLYWYRQAAGRGLQLLFYSVGIGQISSEVPQNLSASRPQDRQFILSSKKLLLSDSGFYLCAWSRGGYSNQPQHFGDGTRLSIL.

This clone was picked up a small number of times. V is TRBV21-1 and J is TRBJ1-6. TRBV21-1 is a pseudogene segment. This CDR3 contains 20 residues. CDR3 residues: CASSNHWAPPSGPCNSPLHF. For the CDR3, the DNA is TGTGCCAGCAGCAACCACTGGGCGCCTCCCTCGGGACCCTGCAATTCACCCCTCCACTTT.

The gene calls are TRBV9 and TRBJ1-2; D is perhaps TRBD1 (6 bases). With 0 bases removed from V and 4 bases from J, the gap between germline ends came to 13 bases. This CDR3 region has 15 residues. Germline CDR1 and CDR2: SGDLS and YYNGEE. CDR3 in DNA: TGTGCCAGCAGCGTAGGCGAAGGGGGGTTCTATGGCTACACCTTC. Its translation: CASSVGEGGFYGYTF.

V is TRBV2 and J is TRBJ2-2; 9 bases agree with TRBD1. CDR3 length: 15 amino acids. V gave up 4 bases and J gave up 5 bases; unmatched junction bases: 5. Germline CDR1 reads SNHLY; CDR2 reads FYNNEI. CDR3 DNA: TGTGCCAGCAGTGCCGGGACAGGGCGAACCGGGGAGCTGTTTTTT. This codes for CASSAGTGRTGELFF. Full variable domain (outside the CDR3, taken from reference TRBV2 and TRBJ2-2): EPEVTQTPSHQVTQMGQEVILRCVPISNHLYFYWYRQILGQKVEFLVSFYNNEISEKSEIFDDQFSVERPDGSNFTLKIRSTKLEDSAMYFCASSAGTGRTGELFFGEGSRLTVL.

This clone was counted only a few times. The chain recombines TRBV2 with TRBJ1-4; D is perhaps TRBD1 (6 bases). Per the germline V gene, CDR1 is SNHLY and CDR2 is FYNNEI. Between the trimmed V and J ends, which lost 6 bases and 5 bases, there was a span of 19 bases. The CDR3 sequence is 16 residues long. The CDR3 DNA reads as TGTGCCAGCAGAGACTATCAGGGGCGTGAAAATGAAAAACTGTTTTTT. Amino acids: CASRDYQGRENEKLFF.

The CDR3, as DNA: TGTGCCAGCAGCGTCCGGGACAGGGGCACTGAAGCTTTCTTT. This encodes CASSVRDRGTEAFF. J is TRBJ1-1 and V is TRBV5-4, with 10 bases lining up with TRBD1. CDR1 is SGHNT and CDR2 is YYREEE in the germline V gene (reference sequence). The CDR3 has 14 residues. Trimming at V came to 4 bases and at J to 4 bases, leaving 4 bases not matched to a gene.